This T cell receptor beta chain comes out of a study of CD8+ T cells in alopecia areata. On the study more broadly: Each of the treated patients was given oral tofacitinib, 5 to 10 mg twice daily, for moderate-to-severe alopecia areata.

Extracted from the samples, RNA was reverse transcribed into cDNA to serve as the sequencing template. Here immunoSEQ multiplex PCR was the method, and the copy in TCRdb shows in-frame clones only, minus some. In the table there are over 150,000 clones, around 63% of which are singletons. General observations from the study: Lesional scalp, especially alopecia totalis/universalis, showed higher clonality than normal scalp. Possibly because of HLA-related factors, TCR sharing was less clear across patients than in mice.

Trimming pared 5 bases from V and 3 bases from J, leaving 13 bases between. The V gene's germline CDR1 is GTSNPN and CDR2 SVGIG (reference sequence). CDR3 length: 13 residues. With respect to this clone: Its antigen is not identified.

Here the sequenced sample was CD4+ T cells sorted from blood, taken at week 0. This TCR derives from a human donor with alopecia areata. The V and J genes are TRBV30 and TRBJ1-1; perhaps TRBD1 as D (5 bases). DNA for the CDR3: TGTGCCTGGGAGACCAGGGTACACACTGAAGCTTTCTTT. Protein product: CAWETRVHTEAFF.